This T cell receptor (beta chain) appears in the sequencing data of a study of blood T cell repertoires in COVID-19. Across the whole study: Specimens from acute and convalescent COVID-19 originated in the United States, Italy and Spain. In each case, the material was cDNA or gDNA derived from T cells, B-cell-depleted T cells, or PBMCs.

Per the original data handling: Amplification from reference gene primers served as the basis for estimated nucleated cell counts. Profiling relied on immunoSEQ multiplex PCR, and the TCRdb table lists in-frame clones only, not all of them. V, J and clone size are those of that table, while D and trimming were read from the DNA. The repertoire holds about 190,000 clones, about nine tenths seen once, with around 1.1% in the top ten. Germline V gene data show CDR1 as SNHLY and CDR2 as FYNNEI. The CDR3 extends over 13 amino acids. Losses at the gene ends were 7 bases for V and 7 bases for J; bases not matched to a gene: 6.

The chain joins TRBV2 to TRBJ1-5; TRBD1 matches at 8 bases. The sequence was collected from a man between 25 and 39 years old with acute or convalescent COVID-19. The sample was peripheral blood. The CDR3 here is CASMDRERQPQHF. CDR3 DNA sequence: TGTGCCAGCATGGACAGGGAAAGGCAGCCCCAGCATTTT.